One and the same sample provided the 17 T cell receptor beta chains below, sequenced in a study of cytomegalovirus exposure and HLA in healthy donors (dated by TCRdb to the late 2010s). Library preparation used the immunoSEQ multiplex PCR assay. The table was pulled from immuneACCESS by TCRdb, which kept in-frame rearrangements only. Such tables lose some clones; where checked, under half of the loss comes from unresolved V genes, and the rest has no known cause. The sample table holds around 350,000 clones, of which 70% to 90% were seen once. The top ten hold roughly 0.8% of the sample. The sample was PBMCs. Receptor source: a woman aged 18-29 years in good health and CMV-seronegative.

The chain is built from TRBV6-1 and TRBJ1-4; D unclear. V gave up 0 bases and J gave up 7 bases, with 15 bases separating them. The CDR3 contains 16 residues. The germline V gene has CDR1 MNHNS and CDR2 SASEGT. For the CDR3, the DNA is TGTGCCAGCAGTGAAGCGCTGGCAGGCCTGAGTGAAAAACTGTTTTTT. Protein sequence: CASSEALAGLSEKLFF.

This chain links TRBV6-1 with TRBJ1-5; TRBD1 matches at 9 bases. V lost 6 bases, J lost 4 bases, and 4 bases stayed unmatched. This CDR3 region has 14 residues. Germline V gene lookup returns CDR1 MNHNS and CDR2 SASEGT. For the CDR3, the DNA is TGTGCCAGCAGAACCGGGACAGGGAATCAGCCCCAGCATTTT. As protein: CASRTGTGNQPQHF.

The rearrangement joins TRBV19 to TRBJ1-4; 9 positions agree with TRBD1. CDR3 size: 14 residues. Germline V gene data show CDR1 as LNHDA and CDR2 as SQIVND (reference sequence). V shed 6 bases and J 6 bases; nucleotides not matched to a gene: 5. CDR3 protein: CASRDTGGDEKLFF. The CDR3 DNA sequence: TGTGCCAGTAGGGATACAGGGGGCGATGAAAAACTGTTTTTT.

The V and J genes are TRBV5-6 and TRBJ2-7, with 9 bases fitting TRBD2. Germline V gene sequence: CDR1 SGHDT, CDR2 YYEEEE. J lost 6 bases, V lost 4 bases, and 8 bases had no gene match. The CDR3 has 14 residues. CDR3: CASSLTGTSREQYF. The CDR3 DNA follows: TGTGCCAGCAGCCTCACCGGGACTAGCCGCGAGCAGTACTTC. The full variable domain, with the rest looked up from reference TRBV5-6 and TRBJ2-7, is DAGVTQSPTHLIKTRGQQVTLRCSPKSGHDTVSWYQQALGQGPQFIFQYYEEEERQRGNFPDRFSGHQFPNYSSELNVNALLLGDSALYLCASSLTGTSREQYFGPGTRLTVT.

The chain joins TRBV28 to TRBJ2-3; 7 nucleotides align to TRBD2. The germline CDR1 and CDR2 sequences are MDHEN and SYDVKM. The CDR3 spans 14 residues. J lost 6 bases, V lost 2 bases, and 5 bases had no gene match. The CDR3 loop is CASSLAGRVDTQYF. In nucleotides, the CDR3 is TGTGCCAGCAGTTTAGCAGGGAGGGTTGATACGCAGTATTTT.

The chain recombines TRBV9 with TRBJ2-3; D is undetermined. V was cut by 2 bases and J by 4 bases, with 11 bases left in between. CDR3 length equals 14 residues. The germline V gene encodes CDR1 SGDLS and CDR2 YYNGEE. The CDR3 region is CASSVPPAADTQYF. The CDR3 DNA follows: TGTGCCAGCAGCGTCCCCCCGGCGGCAGATACGCAGTATTTT. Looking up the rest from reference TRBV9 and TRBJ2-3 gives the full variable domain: DSGVTQTPKHLITATGQRVTLRCSPRSGDLSVYWYQQSLDQGLQFLIQYYNGEERAKGNILERFSAQQFPDLHSELNLSSLELGDSALYFCASSVPPAADTQYFGPGTRLTVL.

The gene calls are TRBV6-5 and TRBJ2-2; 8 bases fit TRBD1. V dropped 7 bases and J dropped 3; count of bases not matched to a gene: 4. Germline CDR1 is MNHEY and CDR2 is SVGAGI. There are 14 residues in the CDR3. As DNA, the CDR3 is TGTGCCAGCAACGACAGGGGTTACACCGGGGAGCTGTTTTTT. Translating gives CASNDRGYTGELFF.

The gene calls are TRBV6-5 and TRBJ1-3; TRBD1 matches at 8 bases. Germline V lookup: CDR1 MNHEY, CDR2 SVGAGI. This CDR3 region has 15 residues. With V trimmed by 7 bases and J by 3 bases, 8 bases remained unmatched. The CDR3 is CASTSGTGDGNTIYF. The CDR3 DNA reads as TGTGCCAGCACCTCCGGGACAGGAGATGGAAACACCATATATTTT.

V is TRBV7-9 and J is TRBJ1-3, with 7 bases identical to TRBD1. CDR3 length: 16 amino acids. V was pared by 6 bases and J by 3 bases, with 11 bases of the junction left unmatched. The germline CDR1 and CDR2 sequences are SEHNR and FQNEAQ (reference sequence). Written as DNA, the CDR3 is TGTGCCAGCAGTTTAACACAGGGGTTTGGTGGAAACACCATATATTTT. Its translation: CASSLTQGFGGNTIYF.

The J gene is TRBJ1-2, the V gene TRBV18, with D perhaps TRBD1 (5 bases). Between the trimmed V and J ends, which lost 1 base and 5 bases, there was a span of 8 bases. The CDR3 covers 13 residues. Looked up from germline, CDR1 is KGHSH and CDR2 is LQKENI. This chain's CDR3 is CASSPQGRYGYTF. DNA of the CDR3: TGTGCCAGCTCACCACAGGGGAGGTATGGCTACACCTTC. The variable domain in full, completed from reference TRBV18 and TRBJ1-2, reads NAGVMQNPRHLVRRRGQEARLRCSPMKGHSHVYWYRQLPEEGLKFMVYLQKENIIDESGMPKERFSAEFPKEGPSILRIQQVVRGDSAAYFCASSPQGRYGYTFGSGTRLTVV.

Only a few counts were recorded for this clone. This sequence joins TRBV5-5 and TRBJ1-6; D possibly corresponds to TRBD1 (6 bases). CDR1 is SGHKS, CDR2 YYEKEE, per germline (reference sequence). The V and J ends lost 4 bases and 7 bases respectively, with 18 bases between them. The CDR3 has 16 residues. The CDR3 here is CASSQAGDRLNSPLHF. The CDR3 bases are TGTGCCAGCAGCCAGGCAGGGGATAGGTTAAATTCACCCCTCCACTTT. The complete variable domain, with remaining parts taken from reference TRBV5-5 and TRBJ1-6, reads DAGVTQSPTHLIKTRGQQVTLRCSPISGHKSVSWYQQVLGQGPQFIFQYYEKEERGRGNFPDRFSARQFPNYSSELNVNALLLGDSALYLCASSQAGDRLNSPLHFGNGTRLTVT.

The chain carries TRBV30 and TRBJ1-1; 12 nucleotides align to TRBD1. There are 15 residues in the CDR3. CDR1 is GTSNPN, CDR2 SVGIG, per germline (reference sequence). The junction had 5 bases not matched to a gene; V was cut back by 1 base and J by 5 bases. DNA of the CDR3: TGTGCCTGGAGTGGGGGACAGGGGGCGAAAACTGAAGCTTTCTTT. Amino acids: CAWSGGQGAKTEAFF.

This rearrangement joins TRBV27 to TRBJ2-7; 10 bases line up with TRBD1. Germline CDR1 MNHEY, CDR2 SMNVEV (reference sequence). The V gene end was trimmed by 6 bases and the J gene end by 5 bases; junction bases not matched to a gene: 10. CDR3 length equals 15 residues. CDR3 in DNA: TGTGCCAGCAGGGGTACCGGGACAGGGGAGCACGAGCAGTACTTC. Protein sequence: CASRGTGTGEHEQYF.

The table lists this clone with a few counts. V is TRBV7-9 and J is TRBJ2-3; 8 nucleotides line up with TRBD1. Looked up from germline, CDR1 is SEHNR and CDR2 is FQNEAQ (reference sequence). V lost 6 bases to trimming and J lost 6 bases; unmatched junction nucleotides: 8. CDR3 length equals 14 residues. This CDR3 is CASRSGQGLDTQYF. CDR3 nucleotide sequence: TGTGCCAGCAGGAGCGGACAGGGTTTGGATACGCAGTATTTT.

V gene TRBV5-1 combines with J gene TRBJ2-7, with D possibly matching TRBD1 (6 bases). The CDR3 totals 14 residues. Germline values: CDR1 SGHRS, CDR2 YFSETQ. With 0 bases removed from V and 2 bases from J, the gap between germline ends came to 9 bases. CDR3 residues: CASSLDQGTYEQYF. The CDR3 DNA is TGCGCCAGCAGCTTGGATCAGGGGACCTACGAGCAGTACTTC.

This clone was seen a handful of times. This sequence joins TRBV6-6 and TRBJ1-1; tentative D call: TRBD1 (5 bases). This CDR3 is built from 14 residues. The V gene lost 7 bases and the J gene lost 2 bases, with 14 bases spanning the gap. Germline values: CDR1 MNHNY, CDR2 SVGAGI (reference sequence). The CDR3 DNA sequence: TGTGCCAGCATCAAGACAGTTCAAAACACTGAAGCTTTCTTT. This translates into CASIKTVQNTEAFF.

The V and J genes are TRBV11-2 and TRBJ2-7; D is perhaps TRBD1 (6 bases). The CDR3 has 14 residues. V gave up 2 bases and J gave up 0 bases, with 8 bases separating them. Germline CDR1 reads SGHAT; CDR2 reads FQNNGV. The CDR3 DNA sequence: TGTGCCAGCAGCTTAACAGGGACCTCCTACGAGCAGTACTTC. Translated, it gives CASSLTGTSYEQYF.